This T cell receptor (beta chain) was recorded in a study of blood T cell repertoires in COVID-19. As for the study in general: In each case, the material was cDNA or gDNA derived from T cells, B-cell-depleted T cells, or PBMCs.

This CDR3 is 16 amino acids long. The germline V gene encodes CDR1 MDHEN and CDR2 SYDVKM. Trimming removed 3 bases from V and 7 bases from J; junction bases left unmatched: 10. Profiling relied on immunoSEQ multiplex PCR, and the TCRdb table lists in-frame clones only, not all of them. The table lists a few hundred thousand clones, roughly 88% of them singletons. This sequence was found in a woman aged 30 to 39 who had recovered from COVID-19. The V call is TRBV28, the J call TRBJ1-5, with TRBD1 matching 9 bases. Sequences were obtained from PBMCs or T cells enriched from blood (not recorded which). In DNA, the CDR3 is TGTGCCAGCAGTTTTTCGGACAGGGGATTTAACCAGCCCCAGCATTTT. This sequence encodes CASSFSDRGFNQPQHF. The variable domain in full, with the rest retrieved from reference TRBV28 and TRBJ1-5, is DVKVTQSSRYLVKRTGEKVFLECVQDMDHENMFWYRQDPGLGLRLIYFSYDVKMKEKGDIPEGYSVSREKKERFSLILESASTNQTSMYLCASSFSDRGFNQPQHFGDGTRLSIL.